Each of the 14 T cell receptor beta chains below was sequenced from the same sample in a study of regulatory and conventional T cells in RAG deficiency. Genomic DNA came from blood conventional CD4+ T cells gated CD25-low CD127-high. The data were produced by immunoSEQ multiplex PCR, yet TCRdb's version contains in-frame clones alone and is incomplete. The table shows approximately 46,000 clones, with around 90% occurring only once. The sample also formed part of further work on regulatory T cells. Per that paper: Primers: 52 TRBV forward and 13 TRBJ reverse.

Sequenced input: CD4+ effector T cells sorted from blood. These receptor sequences come from a human donor in good health.

This chain's CDR3 is CASADVLGAEAFF. The CDR3 DNA sequence: TGTGCCAGCGCGGACGTTCTGGGGGCTGAAGCTTTCTTT. The chain recombines TRBV18 with TRBJ1-1; a possible D gene is TRBD1 (5 bases). V lost 8 bases and J lost 6, with 16 bases in between. Germline values: CDR1 KGHSH, CDR2 LQKENI. The CDR3 is made up of 13 amino acids.

This chain uses TRBV11-3 with TRBJ1-4; no reliable D call. Germline assignment: CDR1 SGHNT and CDR2 YENEEA. This CDR3 is 15 amino acids long. V lost 3 bases and J lost 0, with 8 bases in between. The CDR3 reads CASSFSPATNEKLFF. DNA for the CDR3: TGTGCCAGCAGCTTCTCCCCTGCAACTAATGAAAAACTGTTTTTT.

The rearrangement joins TRBV6-1 to TRBJ1-5, with TRBD1 matching over 9 bases. CDR1 and CDR2 (germline): MNHNS, SASEGT. The V gene end was trimmed by 3 bases and the J gene end by 0 bases; junction bases not matched to a gene: 9. The CDR3 loop spans 18 amino acids. The CDR3 bases are TGTGCCAGCAGTGATCCCGGGACAGGGCCCCTTAGCAATCAGCCCCAGCATTTT. This translates into CASSDPGTGPLSNQPQHF.

The chain couples TRBV6-5 to TRBJ1-5; D unclear. CDR3 length equals 15 residues. Germline CDR1 reads MNHEY; CDR2 reads SVGAGI. Trimming pared 6 bases from V and 0 bases from J, leaving 12 bases between. CDR3 residues: CASSLVADSNQPQHF. The CDR3 DNA sequence: TGTGCCAGCAGCCTTGTGGCAGATAGCAATCAGCCCCAGCATTTT.

In DNA, the CDR3 is TGTGCCAGCAGCCCCCCGGGGGGGGCTAATTCACCCCTCCACTTT. Encoded protein: CASSPPGGANSPLHF. This chain connects TRBV14 to TRBJ1-6; weak D call: TRBD1 (6 bases). The CDR3 runs to 15 residues. V was shortened by 4 bases and J by 6 bases, with 13 bases between the two germline ends. Germline lookup yields CDR1 SGHDN and CDR2 FVKESK.

V gene TRBV15 combines with J gene TRBJ2-3, with 14 nucleotides matching TRBD2. J was trimmed by 1 base and V by 1 base; bases with no gene match: 4. CDR3 size: 18 residues. Germline V gene data show CDR1 as LNHNV and CDR2 as YYDKDF (reference sequence). The CDR3 reads CATSRGTSGGLRTDTQYF. CDR3 nucleotide sequence: TGTGCCACCAGCAGAGGGACTAGCGGGGGGCTCCGCACAGATACGCAGTATTTT.

This clone was detected once. J is TRBJ1-3 and V is TRBV4-1; D may be TRBD1 (5 bases). Looked up from germline, CDR1 is MGHRA and CDR2 is YSYEKL. The CDR3 length is 15 residues. Trimming shortened V by 0 bases and J by 2 bases, and 8 bases separated the two germline ends. CDR3 protein: CASSQEGVAGNTIYF. CDR3 in DNA: TGCGCCAGCAGCCAAGAAGGGGTGGCTGGAAACACCATATATTTT.

The chain joins TRBV7-2 to TRBJ1-6; the D is unclear. V was trimmed by 1 base and J by 10 bases, leaving 11 bases between them. Germline lookup yields CDR1 SGHTA and CDR2 FQGNSA. CDR3 length: 14 amino acids. This CDR3 reads CASSLGSQNSPLHF. The CDR3 nucleotides read TGTGCCAGCAGCTTAGGCAGTCAGAACTCACCCCTCCACTTT.

The J gene is TRBJ1-5, the V gene TRBV9, with D possibly being TRBD1 (5 bases). Germline CDR1 reads SGDLS; CDR2 reads YYNGEE. V was pared by 8 bases and J by 2 bases, with 20 bases between. This CDR3 is 16 amino acids long. This chain's CDR3 is CARPLGGETGNQPQHF. As DNA, the CDR3 is TGTGCCAGACCCCTCGGAGGGGAGACGGGCAATCAGCCCCAGCATTTT.

The chain links TRBV5-1 to TRBJ2-5, with 12 positions matching TRBD2. Unmatched junction bases numbered 10, after V lost 4 bases and J lost 6 bases. The CDR3 is made up of 16 amino acids. The germline V gene has CDR1 SGHRS and CDR2 YFSETQ. For the CDR3, the DNA is TGCGCCAGCAGCCCTGGCGCTAGCGGGGGGGCTAAGACCCAGTACTTC. Its protein product is CASSPGASGGAKTQYF.

As to this clone: The junction and the germline gene differ at one end; a read error may be behind it. The chain uses TRBV7-7 and TRBJ1-1; D gene ambiguous. The CDR3 length is 13 residues. CDR1 is SSHAT, CDR2 FNYEAQ, per germline (reference sequence). The CDR3 spells CASSLEENTEAFF. The CDR3, as DNA: TGTGCTAGCAGCTTAGAAGAGAACACTGAAGCTTTCTTT.

The chain combines TRBV6-5 with TRBJ1-4; 8 nucleotides match TRBD1. Germline trimming cut 0 bases from V and 6 bases from J; bases unmatched to any gene: 6. CDR1 MNHEY and CDR2 SVGAGI come from the germline V gene. This CDR3 comprises 16 residues. The CDR3 reads CASSYSWTGSDEKLFF. CDR3 nucleotides: TGTGCCAGCAGTTACTCTTGGACAGGGTCTGATGAAAAACTGTTTTTT.

J is TRBJ2-7 and V is TRBV6-5; TRBD2 matches at 11 bases. Looked up from germline, CDR1 is MNHEY and CDR2 is SVGAGI. CDR3 size: 15 residues. Trimming at V came to 6 bases and at J to 2 bases, leaving 6 bases not matched to a gene. CDR3 protein: CASSTGTSGAYEQYF. The CDR3 nucleotides read TGTGCCAGCAGCACCGGGACTAGCGGCGCCTACGAGCAGTACTTC.

The chain has TRBV18 and TRBJ2-1; TRBD2 might be the D (6 bases). Germline V gives CDR1 KGHSH, CDR2 LQKENI. The V end lost 3 bases, the J end lost 1 base, and 13 bases lay between the germline ends. The CDR3 consists of 16 residues. For the CDR3, the DNA is TGTGCCAGCTCACCTCAGTTAGCGGATTCCTACAATGAGCAGTTCTTC. As protein: CASSPQLADSYNEQFF. The full variable domain, with the rest looked up from reference TRBV18 and TRBJ2-1, is NAGVMQNPRHLVRRRGQEARLRCSPMKGHSHVYWYRQLPEEGLKFMVYLQKENIIDESGMPKERFSAEFPKEGPSILRIQQVVRGDSAAYFCASSPQLADSYNEQFFGPGTRLTVL.